The 2 T cell receptor beta chains listed next were all sequenced from one sample in a study of long-term antiretroviral therapy in people with HIV. Version v3.0 of the immunoSEQ assay was performed at survey level. Here immunoSEQ multiplex PCR was the method, and the copy in TCRdb shows in-frame clones only, minus some. The sample lists about 34,000 clones; 70% to 90% were seen once. Sequenced material: unsorted PBMCs, taken roughly 2.8 years before starting antiretroviral therapy. The receptor source for this set is a woman aged 30 to 39 with HIV.

This clone came up a few times. V and J are TRBV2 and TRBJ1-6; 7 nucleotides agree with TRBD1. Germline CDR1 is SNHLY and CDR2 is FYNNEI. CDR3 length equals 15 residues. Trimming took 9 bases from V and 8 from J; bases not matched to a gene: 13. CDR3 protein: CASAPNRGGHSPLHF. The CDR3 DNA reads TGTGCCAGTGCACCGAACAGGGGTGGCCATTCACCCCTCCACTTT. Variable domain in full (rest from reference TRBV2 and TRBJ1-6): EPEVTQTPSHQVTQMGQEVILRCVPISNHLYFYWYRQILGQKVEFLVSFYNNEISEKSEIFDDQFSVERPDGSNFTLKIRSTKLEDSAMYFCASAPNRGGHSPLHFGNGTRLTVT.

This sequence joins TRBV10-3 and TRBJ2-5; no firm D call. This CDR3 spans 14 amino acids. Germline V gene sequence: CDR1 ENHRY, CDR2 SYGVKD. V lost 2 bases and J 4 bases, leaving 11 bases between the germline ends. CDR3 residues: CAISELASRETQYF. The CDR3 nucleotides are TGTGCCATCAGTGAGCTGGCGAGCAGAGAGACCCAGTACTTC.